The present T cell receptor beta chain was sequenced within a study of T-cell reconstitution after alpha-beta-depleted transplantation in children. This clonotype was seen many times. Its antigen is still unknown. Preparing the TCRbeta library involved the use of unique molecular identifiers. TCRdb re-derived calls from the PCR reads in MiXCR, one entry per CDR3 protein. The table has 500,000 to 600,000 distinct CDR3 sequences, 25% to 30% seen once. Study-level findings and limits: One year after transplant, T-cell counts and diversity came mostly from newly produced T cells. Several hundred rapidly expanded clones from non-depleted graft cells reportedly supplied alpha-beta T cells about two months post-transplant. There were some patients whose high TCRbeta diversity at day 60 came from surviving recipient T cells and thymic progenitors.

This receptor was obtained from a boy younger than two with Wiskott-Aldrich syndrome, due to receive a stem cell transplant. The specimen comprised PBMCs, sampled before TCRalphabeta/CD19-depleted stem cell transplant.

The CDR3 loop is CSVRGQGQETQYF. In DNA, the CDR3 is TGCAGCGTTCGAGGACAGGGGCAAGAGACCCAGTACTTC. The V gene is TRBV29-1, the J gene TRBJ2-5, with TRBD1 identical over 9 bases. Trimming cost V 5 bases and J 2 bases; bases outside gene matches: 3. Germline CDR1 is SQVTM and CDR2 is ANQGSEA. CDR3 length: 13 residues.